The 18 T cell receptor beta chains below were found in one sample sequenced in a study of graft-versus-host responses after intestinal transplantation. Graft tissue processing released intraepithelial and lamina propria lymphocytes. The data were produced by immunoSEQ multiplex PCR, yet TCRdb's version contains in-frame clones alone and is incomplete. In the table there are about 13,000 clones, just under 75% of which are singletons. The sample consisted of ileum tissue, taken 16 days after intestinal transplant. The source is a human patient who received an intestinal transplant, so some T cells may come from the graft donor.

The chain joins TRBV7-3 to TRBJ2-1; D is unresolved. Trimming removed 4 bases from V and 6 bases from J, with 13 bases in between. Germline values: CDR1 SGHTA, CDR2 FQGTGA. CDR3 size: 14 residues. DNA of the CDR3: TGTGCCAGCAGCTCAAAGCGCTCTAGCAATGAGCAGTTCTTC. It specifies CASSSKRSSNEQFF.

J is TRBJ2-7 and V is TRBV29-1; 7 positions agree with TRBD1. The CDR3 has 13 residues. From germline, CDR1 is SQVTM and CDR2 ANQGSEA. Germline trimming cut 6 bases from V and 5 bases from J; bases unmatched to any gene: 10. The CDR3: CSVGTVWVHEQYF. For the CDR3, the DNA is TGCAGCGTGGGGACAGTCTGGGTCCACGAGCAGTACTTC.

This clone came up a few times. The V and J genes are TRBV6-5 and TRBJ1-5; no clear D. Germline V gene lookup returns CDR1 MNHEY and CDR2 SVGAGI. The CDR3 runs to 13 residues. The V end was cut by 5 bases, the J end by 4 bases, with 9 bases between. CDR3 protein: CASSIHRNQPQHF. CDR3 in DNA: TGTGCCAGCAGTATTCACAGAAATCAGCCCCAGCATTTT.

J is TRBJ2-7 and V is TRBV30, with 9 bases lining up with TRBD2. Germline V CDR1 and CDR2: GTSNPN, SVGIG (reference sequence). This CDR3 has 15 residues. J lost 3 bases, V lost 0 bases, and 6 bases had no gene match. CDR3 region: CAWSVKSSGNYEQYF. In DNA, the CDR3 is TGTGCCTGGAGTGTAAAGTCTAGCGGGAACTACGAGCAGTACTTC.

CDR3 loop: CASSEFDGGIYGYTF. CDR3 bases: TGTGCCAGCAGTGAATTCGATGGCGGAATCTATGGCTACACCTTC. The V gene is TRBV6-1, the J gene TRBJ1-2; no clear D. The CDR3 is 15 residues long. CDR1 MNHNS and CDR2 SASEGT come from the germline V gene. The germline V and J ends were trimmed by 2 bases and 4 bases, with 14 bases remaining between them.

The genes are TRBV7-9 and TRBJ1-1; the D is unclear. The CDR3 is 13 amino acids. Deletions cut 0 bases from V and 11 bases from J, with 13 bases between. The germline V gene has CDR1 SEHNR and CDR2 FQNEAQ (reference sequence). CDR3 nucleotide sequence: TGTGCCAGCAGCTTAGCCCCGGGGTCGCATGCTTTCTTT. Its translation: CASSLAPGSHAFF. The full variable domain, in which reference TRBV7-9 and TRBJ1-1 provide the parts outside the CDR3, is DTGVSQNPRHKITKRGQNVTFRCDPISEHNRLYWYRQTLGQGPEFLTYFQNEAQLEKSRLLSDRFSAERPKGSFSTLEIQRTEQGDSAMYLCASSLAPGSHAFFGQGTRLTVV.

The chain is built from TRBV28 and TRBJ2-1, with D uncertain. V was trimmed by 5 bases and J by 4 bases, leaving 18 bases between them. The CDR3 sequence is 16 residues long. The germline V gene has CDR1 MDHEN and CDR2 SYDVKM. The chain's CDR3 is CASSRLLVTEYNEQFF. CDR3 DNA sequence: TGTGCCAGCAGTCGCCTCCTCGTGACGGAGTACAATGAGCAGTTCTTC.

The CDR3 sequence is CAWTVGDSTEAFF. CDR3 in DNA: TGTGCCTGGACGGTTGGGGACAGCACTGAAGCTTTCTTT. The genes are TRBV30 and TRBJ1-1; 7 nucleotides match TRBD1. The CDR3 is 13 amino acids. From germline, CDR1 is GTSNPN and CDR2 SVGIG (reference sequence). J lost 4 bases, V lost 4 bases, and 6 bases had no gene match.

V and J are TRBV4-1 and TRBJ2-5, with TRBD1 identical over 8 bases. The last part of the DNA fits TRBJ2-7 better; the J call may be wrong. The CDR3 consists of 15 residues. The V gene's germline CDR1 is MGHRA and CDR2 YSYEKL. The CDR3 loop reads CASSQEGTGPYEQYF. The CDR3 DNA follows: TGCGCCAGCAGCCAAGAAGGGACAGGCCCCTACGAGCAGTACTTC.

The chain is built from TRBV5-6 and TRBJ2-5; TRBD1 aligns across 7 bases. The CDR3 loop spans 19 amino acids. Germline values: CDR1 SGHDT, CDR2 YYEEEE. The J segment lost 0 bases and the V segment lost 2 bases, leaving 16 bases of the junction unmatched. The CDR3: CASSFRRSGTASYQETQYF. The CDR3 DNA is TGTGCCAGCAGCTTCAGGAGGTCCGGGACAGCCTCATACCAAGAGACCCAGTACTTC.

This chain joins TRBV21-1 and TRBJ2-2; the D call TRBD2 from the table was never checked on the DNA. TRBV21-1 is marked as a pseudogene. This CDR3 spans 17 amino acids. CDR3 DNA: TGTGCCAGCAGCCCCCGACTAGCGGGAGTGGCTTTTAGGGAGCTGTTTTTT. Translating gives CASSPRLAGVAFRELFF.

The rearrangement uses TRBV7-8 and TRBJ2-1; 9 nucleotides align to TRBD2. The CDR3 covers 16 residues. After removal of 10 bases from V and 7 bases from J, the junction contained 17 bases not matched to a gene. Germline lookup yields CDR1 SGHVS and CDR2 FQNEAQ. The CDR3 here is CATSPPAGGPRNEQFF. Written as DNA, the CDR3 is TGTGCCACCTCACCCCCGGCGGGGGGGCCACGGAATGAGCAGTTCTTC.

The CDR3 DNA sequence: TGTGCCTGGAGTGGAGACAGGGTGGCTGAAGCTTTCTTT. This sequence encodes CAWSGDRVAEAFF. The rearrangement joins TRBV30 to TRBJ1-1; 7 positions match TRBD1. The CDR3 consists of 13 residues. V shed 1 base, J shed 6 bases, and the junction held 5 bases outside the gene matches. CDR1 is GTSNPN and CDR2 is SVGIG in the germline V gene (reference sequence).

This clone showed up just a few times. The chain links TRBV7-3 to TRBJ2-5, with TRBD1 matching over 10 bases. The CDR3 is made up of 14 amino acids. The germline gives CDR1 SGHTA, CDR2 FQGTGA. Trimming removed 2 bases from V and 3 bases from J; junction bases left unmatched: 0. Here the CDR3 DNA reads TGTGCCAGCAGCTTAGGGACAGGGGAAGAGACCCAGTACTTC. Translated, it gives CASSLGTGEETQYF.

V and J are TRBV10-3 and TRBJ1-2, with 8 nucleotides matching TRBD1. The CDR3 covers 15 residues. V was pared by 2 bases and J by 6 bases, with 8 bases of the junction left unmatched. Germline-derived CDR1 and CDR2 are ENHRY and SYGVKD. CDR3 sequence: CAISEHTGQGHGYTF. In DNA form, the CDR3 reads TGTGCCATCAGTGAGCATACCGGACAGGGCCATGGCTACACCTTC.

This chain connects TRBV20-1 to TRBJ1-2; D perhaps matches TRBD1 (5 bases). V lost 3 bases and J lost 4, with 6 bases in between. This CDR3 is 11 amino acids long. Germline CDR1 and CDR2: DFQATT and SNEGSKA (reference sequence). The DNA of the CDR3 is TGCAGTGCTAGGGGGGGCTATGGCTACACCTTC. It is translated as CSARGGYGYTF.

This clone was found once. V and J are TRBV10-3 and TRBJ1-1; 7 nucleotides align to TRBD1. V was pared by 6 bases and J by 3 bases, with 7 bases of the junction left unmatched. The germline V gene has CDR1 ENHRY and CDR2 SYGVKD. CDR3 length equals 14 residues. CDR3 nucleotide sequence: TGTGCCATCAGCAACACCAGGGGGGACACTGAAGCTTTCTTT. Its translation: CAISNTRGDTEAFF.

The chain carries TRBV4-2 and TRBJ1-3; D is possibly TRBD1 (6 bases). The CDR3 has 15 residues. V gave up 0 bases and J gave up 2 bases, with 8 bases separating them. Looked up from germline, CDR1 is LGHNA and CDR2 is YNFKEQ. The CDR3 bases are TGTGCCAGCAGCCAAGACCGGACAGCTGGAAACACCATATATTTT. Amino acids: CASSQDRTAGNTIYF.